This T cell receptor beta chain was captured by sequencing in a study of blood T cell repertoires in COVID-19. On the study more broadly: The cDNA or gDNA used as material had been derived from T cells, B-cell-depleted T cells, or PBMCs.

Germline V CDR1 and CDR2: SQVTM, ANQGSEA. Trimming stripped 3 bases from V and 3 bases from J, with 15 bases between. There are 14 residues in the CDR3. Original processing methods: Researchers report that nucleated cell counts were estimated from reference gene primer amplification. The method was immunoSEQ multiplex PCR; TCRdb's version includes in-frame clones alone and lacks a portion of them. V, J and clone size are taken as reported in that table, and D and trimming were inferred from the DNA itself. This sample has 90,000 to 100,000 clones, with more than 65% found just once. The origin of this receptor is a man in his sixties with acute or convalescent COVID-19. The specimen sequenced was peripheral blood. The chain carries TRBV29-1 and TRBJ2-7; D is unclear. DNA for the CDR3: TGCAGCGTTGAGGTGGGCAGGAATGACTACGAGCAGTACTTC. Amino acid sequence: CSVEVGRNDYEQYF.